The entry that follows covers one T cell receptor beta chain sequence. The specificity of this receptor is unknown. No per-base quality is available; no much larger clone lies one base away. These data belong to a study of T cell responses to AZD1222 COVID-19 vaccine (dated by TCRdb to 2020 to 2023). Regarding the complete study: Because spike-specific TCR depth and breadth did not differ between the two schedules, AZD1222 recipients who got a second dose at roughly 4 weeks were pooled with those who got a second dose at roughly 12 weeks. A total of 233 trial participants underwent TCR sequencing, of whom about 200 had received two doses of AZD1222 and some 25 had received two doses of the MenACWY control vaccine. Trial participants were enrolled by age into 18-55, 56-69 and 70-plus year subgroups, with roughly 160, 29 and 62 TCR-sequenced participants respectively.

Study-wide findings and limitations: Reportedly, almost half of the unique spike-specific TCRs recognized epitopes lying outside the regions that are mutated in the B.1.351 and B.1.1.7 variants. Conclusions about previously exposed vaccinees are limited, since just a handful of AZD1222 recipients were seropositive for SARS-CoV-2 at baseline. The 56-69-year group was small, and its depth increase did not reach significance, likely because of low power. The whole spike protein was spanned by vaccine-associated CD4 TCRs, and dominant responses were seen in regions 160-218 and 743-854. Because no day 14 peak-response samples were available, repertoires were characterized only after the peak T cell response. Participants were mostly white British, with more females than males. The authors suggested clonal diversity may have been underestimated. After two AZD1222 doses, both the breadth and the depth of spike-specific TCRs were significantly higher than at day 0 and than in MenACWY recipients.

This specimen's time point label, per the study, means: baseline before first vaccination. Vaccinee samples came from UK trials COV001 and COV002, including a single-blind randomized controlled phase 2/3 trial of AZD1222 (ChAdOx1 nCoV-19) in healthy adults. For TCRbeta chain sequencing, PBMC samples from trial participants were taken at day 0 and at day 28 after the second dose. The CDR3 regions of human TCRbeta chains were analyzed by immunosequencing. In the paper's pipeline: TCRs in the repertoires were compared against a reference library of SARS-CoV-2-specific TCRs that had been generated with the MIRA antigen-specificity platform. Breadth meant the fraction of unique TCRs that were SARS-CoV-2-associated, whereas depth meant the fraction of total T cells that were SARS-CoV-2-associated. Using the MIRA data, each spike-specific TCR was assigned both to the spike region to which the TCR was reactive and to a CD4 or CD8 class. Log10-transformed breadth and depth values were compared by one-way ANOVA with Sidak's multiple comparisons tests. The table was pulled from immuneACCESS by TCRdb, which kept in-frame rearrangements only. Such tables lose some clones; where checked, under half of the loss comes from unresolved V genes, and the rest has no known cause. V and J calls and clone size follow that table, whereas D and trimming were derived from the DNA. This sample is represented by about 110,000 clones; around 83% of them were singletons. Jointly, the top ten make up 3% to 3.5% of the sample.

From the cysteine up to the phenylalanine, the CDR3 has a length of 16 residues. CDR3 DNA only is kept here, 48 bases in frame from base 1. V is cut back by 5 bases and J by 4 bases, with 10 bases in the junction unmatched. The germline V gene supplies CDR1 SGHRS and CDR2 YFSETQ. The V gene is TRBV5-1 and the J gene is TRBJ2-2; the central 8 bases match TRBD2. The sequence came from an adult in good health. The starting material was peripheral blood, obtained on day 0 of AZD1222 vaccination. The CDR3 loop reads CASSEIGGGTTGELFF. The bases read TGCGCCAGCAGTGAAATTGGCGGGGGGACCACCGGGGAGCTGTTTTTT.